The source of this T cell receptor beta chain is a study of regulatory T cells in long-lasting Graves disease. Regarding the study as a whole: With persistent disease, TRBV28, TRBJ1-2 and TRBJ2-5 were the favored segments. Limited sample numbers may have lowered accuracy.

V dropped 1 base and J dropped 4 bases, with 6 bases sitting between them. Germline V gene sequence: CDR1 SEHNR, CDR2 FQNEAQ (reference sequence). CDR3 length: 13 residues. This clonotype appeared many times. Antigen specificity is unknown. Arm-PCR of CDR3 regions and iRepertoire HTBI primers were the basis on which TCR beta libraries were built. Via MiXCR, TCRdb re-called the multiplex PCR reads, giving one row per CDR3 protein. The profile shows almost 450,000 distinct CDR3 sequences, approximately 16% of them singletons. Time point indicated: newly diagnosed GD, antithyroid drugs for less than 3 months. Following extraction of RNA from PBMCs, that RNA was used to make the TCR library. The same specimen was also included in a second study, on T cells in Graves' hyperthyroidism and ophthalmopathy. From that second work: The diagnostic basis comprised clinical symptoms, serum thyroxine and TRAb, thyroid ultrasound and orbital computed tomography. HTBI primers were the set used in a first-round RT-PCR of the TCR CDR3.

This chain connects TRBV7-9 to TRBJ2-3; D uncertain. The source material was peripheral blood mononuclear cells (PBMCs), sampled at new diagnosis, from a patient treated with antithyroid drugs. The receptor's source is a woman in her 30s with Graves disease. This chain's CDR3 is CASSLEAPDTQYF. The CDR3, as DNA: TGTGCCAGCAGCTTAGAAGCACCAGATACGCAGTATTTT.